The clone carrying this T cell receptor beta chain was observed once. No antigen is known for it. This entry comes from a study of cytomegalovirus exposure and HLA in healthy donors. Study results and limitations: The authors later linked a missense DCLRE1C variant to TCR beta V- and J-gene trimming. Among donors in an Asian-associated ancestry cluster, a later analysis reportedly found fewer N-insertions than the approximately 670-donor mean. Most TCR beta V segments were productive about 87% or about 30% of the time in an earlier analysis.

The length of the CDR3 is 14 residues. CDR1 is SGHRS, CDR2 YFSETQ, per germline. V dropped 0 bases and J dropped 6; count of bases not matched to a gene: 5. PCR primers comprised 60 Vbeta and 13 Jbeta primers. Assay: immunoSEQ multiplex PCR; the TCRdb copy retains only in-frame clones and omits some. Here the sample spans some 150,000 clones, 70% being singletons. Sequencing was carried out using PBMCs. The genes are TRBV5-1 and TRBJ1-2, with 7 positions matching TRBD1. The receptor's source is a woman aged 25 to 39 in good health and CMV-seronegative. The CDR3 protein is CASSLVAGGDGYTF. The CDR3, as DNA: TGCGCCAGCAGCTTGGTGGCAGGGGGAGATGGCTACACCTTC.